The 13 T cell receptor beta chains below were found in one sample sequenced in a study of vaccination and CD4 T cells after COVID-19. MiXCR was run by TCRdb on the PCR reads, yielding one entry per CDR3 protein. The profile shows 20,000 to 25,000 distinct CDR3 sequences, about 54% of them singletons. Here the sequenced sample was CD4+ T cells from blood, taken before SARS-CoV-2 vaccination. The receptors were sampled from a human donor who had recovered from COVID-19.

The sample holds a few counts of this clonotype. The chain links TRBV2 to TRBJ2-3; no reliable D call. V lost 5 bases and J lost 1, with 7 bases in between. CDR1 and CDR2 from the germline V gene are SNHLY and FYNNEI. CDR3 size: 13 residues. Here the CDR3 reads CASSKLGTDTQYF. The CDR3 DNA sequence: TGTGCCAGCAGTAAACTGGGCACAGATACGCAGTATTTT.

The chain combines TRBV20-1 with TRBJ2-7, with a possible D match to TRBD2 (5 bases). Germline loops: CDR1 DFQATT, CDR2 SNEGSKA (reference sequence). The CDR3 consists of 13 residues. The V gene lost 6 bases and the J gene lost 2 bases, with 14 bases spanning the gap. DNA for the CDR3: TGCAGTGCCATTTTCCTAGCTCCCTACGAGCAGTACTTC. It yields the protein CSAIFLAPYEQYF.

In this sample, this clonotype turned up once. The V gene is TRBV4-2, the J gene TRBJ1-1; D might be TRBD1 (6 bases). Germline V gene lookup returns CDR1 LGHNA and CDR2 YNFKEQ. CDR3 size: 16 residues. V gave up 2 bases and J gave up 6 bases, with 19 bases separating them. This CDR3 is CASSQSEVRGGAEAFF. The CDR3 DNA reads TGTGCCAGCAGCCAATCCGAGGTCAGGGGTGGTGCTGAAGCTTTCTTT.

The chain links TRBV19 to TRBJ1-5, with 7 bases fitting TRBD1. Trimming at V came to 7 bases and at J to 0 bases, leaving 9 bases not matched to a gene. The CDR3 loop spans 16 amino acids. Per the germline V gene, CDR1 is LNHDA and CDR2 is SQIVND (reference sequence). CDR3 DNA sequence: TGTGCCAGTACTTTCCAGGGGGGCGATAGCAATCAGCCCCAGCATTTT. It encodes CASTFQGGDSNQPQHF.

The table lists this clonotype with a few counts. This chain uses TRBV11-2 with TRBJ1-6; 7 bases map to TRBD1. The CDR3 consists of 14 residues. CDR1 and CDR2 from the germline V gene are SGHAT and FQNNGV. The ends lost 5 bases at V and 7 bases at J; junction bases unmatched: 5. The CDR3 sequence is CASSGQVSNSPLHF. DNA of the CDR3: TGTGCCAGCAGCGGACAGGTCTCCAATTCACCCCTCCACTTT.

The chain has TRBV6-5 and TRBJ1-5; tentatively, D is TRBD1 (5 bases). Germline CDR1 reads MNHEY; CDR2 reads SVGAGI. Trimming pared 0 bases from V and 2 bases from J, leaving 5 bases between. The CDR3 contains 14 residues. The chain's CDR3 is CASSYSRGNQPQHF. The CDR3 coding sequence is TGTGCCAGCAGTTACTCCAGGGGCAATCAGCCCCAGCATTTT.

Points on this clonotype: One junction end does not reproduce the germline sequence, and a read error may be involved. This chain links TRBV12-3 or TRBV12-4 with TRBJ2-3; D gene uncertain. CDR3 length equals 13 residues. In DNA, the CDR3 is TGTGCCAACAGTTTGACTGGGACAGATACGCAGTATTTT. Its protein is CANSLTGTDTQYF.

This chain connects TRBV7-6 to TRBJ2-5; possible D gene TRBD2, 6 bases. With 3 bases removed from V and 5 bases from J, the gap between germline ends came to 13 bases. CDR1 and CDR2 (germline): SGHVS, FNYEAQ. The CDR3 totals 14 residues. The CDR3 sequence is CASSFGYLAETQYF. Here the CDR3 DNA reads TGTGCCAGCAGCTTTGGCTATCTAGCGGAGACCCAGTACTTC.

The chain carries TRBV5-4 and TRBJ2-5; 15 bases align to TRBD2. This CDR3 is built from 15 residues. With V trimmed by 5 bases and J by 5 bases, 4 bases remained unmatched. Germline CDR1 SGHNT, CDR2 YYREEE (reference sequence). This CDR3 is CASRPGLAGGETQYF. The CDR3 DNA reads as TGTGCCAGCAGGCCGGGACTAGCGGGAGGTGAGACCCAGTACTTC.

This clonotype turned up a few times. In DNA form, the CDR3 reads TGTGCCAGCAGTTTCATTAAGGGGGGAAATCAGCCCCAGCATTTT. The encoded protein is CASSFIKGGNQPQHF. The chain recombines TRBV28 with TRBJ1-5; possibly TRBD1 for D (6 bases). The V gene lost 3 bases and the J gene lost 4 bases, with 13 bases spanning the gap. Germline V gives CDR1 MDHEN, CDR2 SYDVKM. The CDR3 extends over 15 amino acids.

V gene TRBV28 combines with J gene TRBJ2-3; D is possibly TRBD1 (6 bases). The V and J ends lost 8 bases and 3 bases respectively, with 18 bases between them. CDR3 size: 15 residues. The germline V gene encodes CDR1 MDHEN and CDR2 SYDVKM. CDR3 protein: CASVSRGIRTDTQYF. CDR3 sequence (DNA): TGTGCCAGCGTCTCCAGGGGTATCAGGACAGATACGCAGTATTTT.

The chain's CDR3 is CASSQPGQGYSPLHF. CDR3 nucleotide sequence: TGCGCCAGCAGCCAACCTGGGCAGGGGTATTCACCCCTCCACTTT. The chain combines TRBV4-1 with TRBJ1-6, with D maybe TRBD1 (6 bases). V lost 2 bases and J 8 bases, leaving 13 bases between the germline ends. This CDR3 spans 15 amino acids. CDR1 is MGHRA and CDR2 is YSYEKL in the germline V gene.

This clonotype came up a few times. This chain links TRBV19 with TRBJ2-1; possibly TRBD2 for D (6 bases). Trimming shortened V by 3 bases and J by 7 bases, and 10 bases separated the two germline ends. Looked up from germline, CDR1 is LNHDA and CDR2 is SQIVND (reference sequence). The CDR3 spans 13 residues. Here the CDR3 reads CASSMGLQNEQFF. The CDR3 DNA follows: TGTGCCAGTAGTATGGGACTTCAAAATGAGCAGTTCTTC. The full variable domain, with the rest looked up from reference TRBV19 and TRBJ2-1, is DGGITQSPKYLFRKEGQNVTLSCEQNLNHDAMYWYRQDPGQGLRLIYYSQIVNDFQKGDIAEGYSVSREKKESFPLTVTSAQKNPTAFYLCASSMGLQNEQFFGPGTRLTVL.